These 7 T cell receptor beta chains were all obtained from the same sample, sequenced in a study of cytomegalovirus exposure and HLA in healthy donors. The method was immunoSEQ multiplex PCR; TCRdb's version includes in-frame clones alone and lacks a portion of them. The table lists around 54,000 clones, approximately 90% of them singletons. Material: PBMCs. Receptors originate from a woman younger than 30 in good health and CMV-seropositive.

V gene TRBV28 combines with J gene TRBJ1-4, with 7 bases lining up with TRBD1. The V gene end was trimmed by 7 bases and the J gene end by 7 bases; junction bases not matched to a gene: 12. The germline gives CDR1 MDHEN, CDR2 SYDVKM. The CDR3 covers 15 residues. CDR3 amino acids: CASTKSTGRGEKLFF. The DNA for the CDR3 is TGTGCCAGCACAAAATCGACAGGGCGTGGTGAAAAACTGTTTTTT.

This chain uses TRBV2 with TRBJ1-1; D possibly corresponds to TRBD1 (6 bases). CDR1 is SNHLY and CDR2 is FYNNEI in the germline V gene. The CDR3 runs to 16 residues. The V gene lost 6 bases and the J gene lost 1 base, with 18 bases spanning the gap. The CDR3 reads CASRARGGQGNTEAFF. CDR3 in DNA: TGTGCCAGCAGAGCTAGGGGGGGGCAGGGGAACACTGAAGCTTTCTTT.

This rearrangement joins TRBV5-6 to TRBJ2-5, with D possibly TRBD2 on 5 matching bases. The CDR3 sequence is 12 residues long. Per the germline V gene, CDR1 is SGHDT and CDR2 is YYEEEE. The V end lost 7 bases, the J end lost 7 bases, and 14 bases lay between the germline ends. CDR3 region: CASGRDEGTQYF. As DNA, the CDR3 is TGTGCCAGCGGGCGTGACGAGGGGACCCAGTACTTC. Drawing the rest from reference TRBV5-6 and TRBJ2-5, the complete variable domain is DAGVTQSPTHLIKTRGQQVTLRCSPKSGHDTVSWYQQALGQGPQFIFQYYEEEERQRGNFPDRFSGHQFPNYSSELNVNALLLGDSALYLCASGRDEGTQYFGPGTRLLVL.

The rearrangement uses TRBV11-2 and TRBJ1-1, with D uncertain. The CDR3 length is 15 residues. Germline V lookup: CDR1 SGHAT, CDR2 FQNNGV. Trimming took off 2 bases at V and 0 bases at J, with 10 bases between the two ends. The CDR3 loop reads CASSLTDQMNTEAFF. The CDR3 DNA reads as TGTGCCAGCAGCTTAACAGATCAAATGAACACTGAAGCTTTCTTT. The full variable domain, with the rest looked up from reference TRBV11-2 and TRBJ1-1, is EAGVAQSPRYKIIEKRQSVAFWCNPISGHATLYWYQQILGQGPKLLIQFQNNGVVDDSQLPKDRFSAERLKGVDSTLKIQPAKLEDSAVYLCASSLTDQMNTEAFFGQGTRLTVV.

This CDR3 is CASSIRRGNQPQHF. In DNA form, the CDR3 reads TGTGCCAGTAGTATCCGCAGGGGCAATCAGCCCCAGCATTTT. V gene TRBV19 combines with J gene TRBJ1-5; perhaps TRBD1 as D (5 bases). The CDR3 loop spans 14 amino acids. CDR1 is LNHDA and CDR2 is SQIVND in the germline V gene (reference sequence). V was cut by 3 bases and J by 2 bases, with 8 bases left in between.

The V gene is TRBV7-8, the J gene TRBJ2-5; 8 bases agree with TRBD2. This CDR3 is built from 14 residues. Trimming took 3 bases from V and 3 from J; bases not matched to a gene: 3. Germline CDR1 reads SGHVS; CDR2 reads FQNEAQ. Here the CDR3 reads CASSFGRGEETQYF. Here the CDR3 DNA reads TGTGCCAGCAGCTTCGGGCGGGGGGAAGAGACCCAGTACTTC.

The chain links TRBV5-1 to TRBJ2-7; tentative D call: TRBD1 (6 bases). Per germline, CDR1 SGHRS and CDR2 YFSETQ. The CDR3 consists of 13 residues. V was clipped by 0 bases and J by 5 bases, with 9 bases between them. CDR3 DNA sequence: TGCGCCAGCAGCTTGGACAGGGTCGACGAGCAGTACTTC. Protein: CASSLDRVDEQYF.